The clone carrying this T cell receptor beta chain was counted at least ten times. Its antigen remains unidentified. V was clipped by 0 bases and J by 0 bases, with 18 bases between them. Germline loops: CDR1 SGHAT, CDR2 FQNNGV. The CDR3 has 19 amino acids. This sample stems from a study of regulatory T cells in long-lasting Graves disease. General study findings and limits: Sample size, which was small, may have reduced accuracy. There was favoring of TRBV28, TRBJ1-2 and TRBJ2-5 in persistent disease.

The sample's time point: newly diagnosed GD, antithyroid drugs for less than 3 months. RNA isolated from PBMCs was used to make the TCR library. Diagnosis followed American Thyroid Association guidelines for Graves' disease. Sequencing libraries for TCR beta were prepared with iRepertoire HTBI primers and Arm-PCR of CDR3 regions. TCRdb analysed the multiplex PCR reads with MiXCR anew, one entry per CDR3 protein. The sample carries around 400,000 distinct CDR3 sequences, 15% recorded once. This chain links TRBV11-2 with TRBJ2-1, with D unclear. The sample here was peripheral blood mononuclear cells (PBMCs), taken at new diagnosis, from a patient treated with antithyroid drugs. The origin of this receptor is a female donor with Graves disease. The CDR3 here is CASSLDNKALESSYNEQFF. The CDR3 coding sequence is TGTGCCAGCAGCTTAGATAATAAGGCTTTAGAGAGCTCCTACAATGAGCAGTTCTTC.